One and the same sample provided the 23 T cell receptor beta chains below, sequenced in a study of technical replicates of blood from a few donors (dated by TCRdb to 2016 to 2017). The method was the immunoSEQ multiplex PCR assay. TCRdb retrieved this table from immuneACCESS and kept in-frame rearrangements only. Not all clones are present; in checked studies, unresolved V genes account for under half, and no reason is known for the remainder. The sample contains about 84,000 clones, 97% of them found a single time. Around 0.18% of the sample is held by the ten biggest clonotypes. The sequenced sample consisted of T cells isolated from PBMCs. These receptors were taken from a human donor in good health.

This clone was counted once. The chain recombines TRBV27 with TRBJ2-1; 10 bases are a match to TRBD2. Germline assignment: CDR1 MNHEY and CDR2 SMNVEV (reference sequence). V shed 2 bases, J shed 7 bases, and the junction held 11 bases outside the gene matches. The CDR3 runs 17 residues. The CDR3 bases are TGTGCCAGCAGTTTACGTCTGGTAGCGGGAGGTTTGAATGAGCAGTTCTTC. Encoded protein: CASSLRLVAGGLNEQFF.

V and J are TRBV9 and TRBJ2-7; D is possibly TRBD1 (6 bases). Trimming stripped 4 bases from V and 5 bases from J, with 13 bases between. The CDR3 is 13 residues long. The germline V gene encodes CDR1 SGDLS and CDR2 YYNGEE. The CDR3 sequence: CASSRLTGHEQYF. CDR3 sequence (DNA): TGTGCCAGCAGCCGTCTGACAGGCCACGAGCAGTACTTC. The full variable domain, its missing parts supplied by reference TRBV9 and TRBJ2-7, is DSGVTQTPKHLITATGQRVTLRCSPRSGDLSVYWYQQSLDQGLQFLIQYYNGEERAKGNILERFSAQQFPDLHSELNLSSLELGDSALYFCASSRLTGHEQYFGPGTRLTVT.

This clone showed up just once. This chain joins TRBV9 and TRBJ2-6, with D unclear. The ends were cut back, 4 bases at V and 12 bases at J, with 14 bases in the middle. CDR1 is SGDLS, CDR2 YYNGEE, per germline. The length of the CDR3 is 13 residues. Here the CDR3 reads CASSPVLIPVLTF. CDR3 in DNA: TGTGCCAGCAGCCCAGTCCTGATCCCCGTCCTGACTTTC.

The J gene is TRBJ2-7, the V gene TRBV28, with D possibly matching TRBD2 (5 bases). In germline, CDR1 is MDHEN, CDR2 SYDVKM. The CDR3 totals 15 residues. V was shortened by 6 bases and J by 0 bases, with 15 bases between the two germline ends. The CDR3 here is CASSPTRAGSYEQYF. The CDR3 DNA follows: TGTGCCAGCAGCCCGACACGTGCGGGCTCCTACGAGCAGTACTTC.

The chain combines TRBV4-1 with TRBJ2-3; a possible D gene is TRBD2 (6 bases). Germline V lookup: CDR1 MGHRA, CDR2 YSYEKL. CDR3 length: 15 amino acids. Between the trimmed V and J ends, which lost 6 bases and 0 bases, there was a span of 13 bases. This CDR3 is CASRHPGASTDTQYF. CDR3 sequence (DNA): TGCGCCAGCAGACATCCGGGAGCTAGCACAGATACGCAGTATTTT.

The chain links TRBV5-1 to TRBJ1-5, with D tentatively TRBD1 (5 bases). Germline values: CDR1 SGHRS, CDR2 YFSETQ. Trimming took 0 bases from V and 2 from J, leaving 15 bases between them. This CDR3 region has 17 residues. DNA of the CDR3: TGCGCCAGCAGCTTGGGCCGGTACGGGGGGGGCAATCAGCCCCAGCATTTT. Amino acids: CASSLGRYGGGNQPQHF.

About this clone itself: Compared with germline, one end of the junction differs, possibly owing to a read error. The V gene is TRBV15, the J gene TRBJ2-3, with 12 bases aligning to TRBD2. This CDR3 has 15 amino acids. Germline-derived CDR1 and CDR2 are LNHNV and YYDKDF (reference sequence). The CDR3: CATRKTSGSRDTQYF. CDR3 sequence (DNA): TGTGCCACCCGTAAGACTAGCGGGAGCAGAGATACGCAGTATTTT.

The CDR3 sequence: CARGGTSGSTDTQYF. In DNA, the CDR3 is TGTGCCCGAGGAGGGACTAGCGGTAGCACAGATACGCAGTATTTT. The rearrangement links TRBV2 to TRBJ2-3, with 11 nucleotides matching TRBD2. V lost 11 bases, J lost 0 bases, and 7 bases stayed unmatched. The CDR3 is 15 residues long. Germline CDR1 SNHLY, CDR2 FYNNEI.

The chain joins TRBV5-6 to TRBJ2-1; TRBD2 agrees at 10 bases. V lost 6 bases to trimming and J lost 8 bases; unmatched junction nucleotides: 11. The CDR3 contains 15 residues. Per the germline V gene, CDR1 is SGHDT and CDR2 is YYEEEE. In nucleotides, the CDR3 is TGTGCCAGCACCCCAGCGGGAGGGGTTTTCGATGAGCAGTTCTTC. It is translated as CASTPAGGVFDEQFF.

This clone was counted once. The chain links TRBV27 to TRBJ2-7, with 8 nucleotides matching TRBD1. This CDR3 spans 15 amino acids. V lost 5 bases to trimming and J lost 5 bases; unmatched junction nucleotides: 11. Germline V lookup: CDR1 MNHEY, CDR2 SMNVEV (reference sequence). The CDR3 loop reads CASSKQGARTHEQYF. CDR3 DNA: TGTGCCAGCAGTAAGCAGGGGGCGCGTACCCACGAGCAGTACTTC.

This chain joins TRBV7-8 and TRBJ2-7; D might be TRBD1 (6 bases). The germline V gene has CDR1 SGHVS and CDR2 FQNEAQ. The CDR3 length is 14 residues. Trimming took off 5 bases at V and 5 bases at J, with 16 bases between the two ends. The CDR3 DNA is TGTGCCAGCAGCACCCGGACAGCAGGTCACGAGCAGTACTTC. Its translation is CASSTRTAGHEQYF.

This chain joins TRBV5-1 and TRBJ2-5; D perhaps matches TRBD1 (6 bases). CDR1 and CDR2 from the germline V gene are SGHRS and YFSETQ. This CDR3 spans 14 amino acids. V was shortened by 4 bases and J by 2 bases, with 12 bases between the two germline ends. CDR3 coding DNA: TGCGCCAGCAGCCGTACAGGGACACAAGAGACCCAGTACTTC. It specifies CASSRTGTQETQYF.

The rearrangement joins TRBV5-4 to TRBJ1-6; D is undetermined. The CDR3 sequence is 15 residues long. V was shortened by 4 bases and J by 0 bases, with 8 bases between the two germline ends. Germline values: CDR1 SGHNT, CDR2 YYREEE (reference sequence). CDR3 amino acids: CASSAESSYNSPLHF. CDR3 coding DNA: TGTGCCAGCAGCGCGGAGAGCTCCTATAATTCACCCCTCCACTTT.

This sequence joins TRBV15 and TRBJ1-2, with D possibly TRBD1 on 6 matching bases. This CDR3 has 13 amino acids. V lost 3 bases and J lost 4, with 9 bases in between. Looked up from germline, CDR1 is LNHNV and CDR2 is YYDKDF (reference sequence). The CDR3 loop is CATSRDSLYGYTF. CDR3 bases: TGTGCCACCAGCAGGGACAGCCTCTATGGCTACACCTTC. Using reference TRBV15 and TRBJ1-2 for the parts outside the CDR3, the full variable domain is DAMVIQNPRYQVTQFGKPVTLSCSQTLNHNVMYWYQQKSSQAPKLLFHYYDKDFNNEADTPDNFQSRRPNTSFCFLDIRSPGLGDTAMYLCATSRDSLYGYTFGSGTRLTVV.

The chain carries TRBV7-8 and TRBJ2-7, with 13 bases aligning to TRBD2. Germline CDR1 reads SGHVS; CDR2 reads FQNEAQ. The junction had 12 bases not matched to a gene; V was cut back by 4 bases and J by 3 bases. The CDR3 has 18 residues. The CDR3 coding sequence is TGTGCCAGCAGCTCCCAGACTAGCGGGAGGAGGTTTGTCTACGAGCAGTACTTC. It yields the protein CASSSQTSGRRFVYEQYF.

The chain joins TRBV27 to TRBJ2-1; D remains ambiguous. Germline V gives CDR1 MNHEY, CDR2 SMNVEV (reference sequence). Trimming took 5 bases from V and 9 from J, leaving 14 bases between them. This CDR3 is 13 amino acids long. Here the CDR3 reads CASSPPLEVEQFF. Written as DNA, the CDR3 is TGTGCCAGCAGTCCCCCCTTAGAAGTTGAGCAGTTCTTC.

This clone was picked up one time. The chain combines TRBV19 with TRBJ2-1; 9 nucleotides match TRBD1. The V segment lost 3 bases and the J segment 0 bases; nucleotides outside the gene matches: 3. The CDR3 covers 16 residues. Looked up from germline, CDR1 is LNHDA and CDR2 is SQIVND (reference sequence). CDR3 residues: CASSIGTGPSYNEQFF. The CDR3 nucleotides are TGTGCCAGTAGTATCGGGACAGGGCCCTCCTACAATGAGCAGTTCTTC.

This clone is a singleton in its sample. The chain is built from TRBV18 and TRBJ2-3; maybe TRBD2 (5 bases). The CDR3 runs 16 residues. CDR1 KGHSH and CDR2 LQKENI come from the germline V gene. Trimming shortened V by 3 bases and J by 2 bases, and 15 bases separated the two germline ends. The CDR3 nucleotides read TGTGCCAGCTCACCGCCCCCCGCGGGCGCCACAGATACGCAGTATTTT. Residues: CASSPPPAGATDTQYF.

This rearrangement joins TRBV19 to TRBJ1-4, with a weak D call TRBD1 (6 bases). V dropped 4 bases and J dropped 3 bases, with 15 bases sitting between them. The CDR3 loop spans 16 amino acids. Germline V lookup: CDR1 LNHDA, CDR2 SQIVND (reference sequence). CDR3 DNA sequence: TGTGCCAGTAGTACGGGGGCCGCGGGGGCTAATGAAAAACTGTTTTTT. Translating gives CASSTGAAGANEKLFF.

In this sample, this clone turned up once. The rearrangement joins TRBV28 to TRBJ1-5; D is perhaps TRBD1 (6 bases). V lost 6 bases and J 2 bases, leaving 14 bases between the germline ends. The CDR3 covers 15 residues. CDR1 MDHEN and CDR2 SYDVKM come from the germline V gene. DNA for the CDR3: TGTGCCAGCAGCGTGGCCAGGGGTGGCAATCAGCCCCAGCATTTT. Translated: CASSVARGGNQPQHF.

The rearrangement joins TRBV10-3 to TRBJ1-5, with D unresolved. Germline CDR1 reads ENHRY; CDR2 reads SYGVKD. Trimming stripped 3 bases from V and 7 bases from J, with 13 bases between. The CDR3 totals 14 residues. The CDR3 spells CAISDPRIRQPQHF. The CDR3 nucleotides read TGTGCCATCAGTGACCCCAGGATACGGCAGCCCCAGCATTTT.

V usage is TRBV19 and J usage is TRBJ2-7, with TRBD1 matching over 9 bases. This CDR3 has 21 residues. CDR1 and CDR2 (germline): LNHDA, SQIVND (reference sequence). Losses at the gene ends were 4 bases for V and 2 bases for J; bases not matched to a gene: 24. This CDR3 is CASSTSYTGGFSYDPPYEQYF. The CDR3 DNA sequence: TGTGCCAGTAGTACCTCCTACACAGGGGGCTTCTCCTACGATCCTCCCTACGAGCAGTACTTC.

The CDR3 loop is CASSLGVAEDYEQYF. CDR3 nucleotide sequence: TGTGCCAGCAGCTTGGGAGTAGCGGAGGACTACGAGCAGTACTTC. The J gene is TRBJ2-7, the V gene TRBV5-8, with TRBD2 as a possible D gene (6 bases). CDR3 size: 15 residues. V lost 0 bases to trimming and J lost 3 bases, with 13 bases between them. The germline V gene has CDR1 SGHTS and CDR2 YDEGEE.